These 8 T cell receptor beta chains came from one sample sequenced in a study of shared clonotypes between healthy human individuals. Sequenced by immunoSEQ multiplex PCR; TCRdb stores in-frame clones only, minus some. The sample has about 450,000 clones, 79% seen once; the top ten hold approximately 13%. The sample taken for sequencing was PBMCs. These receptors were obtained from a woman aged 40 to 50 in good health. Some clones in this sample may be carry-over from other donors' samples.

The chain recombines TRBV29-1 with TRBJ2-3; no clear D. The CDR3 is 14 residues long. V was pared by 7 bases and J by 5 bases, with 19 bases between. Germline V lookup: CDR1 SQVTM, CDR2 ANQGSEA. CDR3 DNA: TGCAGCGACCTAAGGGCCGCTTTGGGAGATACGCAGTATTTT. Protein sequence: CSDLRAALGDTQYF.

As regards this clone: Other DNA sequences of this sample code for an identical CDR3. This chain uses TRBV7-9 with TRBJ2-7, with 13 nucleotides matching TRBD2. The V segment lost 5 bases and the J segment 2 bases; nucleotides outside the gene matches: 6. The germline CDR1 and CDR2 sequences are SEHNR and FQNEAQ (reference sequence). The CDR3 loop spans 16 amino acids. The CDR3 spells CASSPGLAGVPYEQYF. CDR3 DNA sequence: TGTGCCAGCAGCCCCGGACTAGCGGGAGTCCCCTACGAGCAGTACTTC.

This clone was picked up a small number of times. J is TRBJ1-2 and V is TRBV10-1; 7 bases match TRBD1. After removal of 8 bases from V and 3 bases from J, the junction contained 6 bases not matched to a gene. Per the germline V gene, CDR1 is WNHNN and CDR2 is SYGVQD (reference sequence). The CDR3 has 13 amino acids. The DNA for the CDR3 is TGCGCCAGCGACTCCGGGACAGACTATGGCTACACCTTC. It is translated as CASDSGTDYGYTF.

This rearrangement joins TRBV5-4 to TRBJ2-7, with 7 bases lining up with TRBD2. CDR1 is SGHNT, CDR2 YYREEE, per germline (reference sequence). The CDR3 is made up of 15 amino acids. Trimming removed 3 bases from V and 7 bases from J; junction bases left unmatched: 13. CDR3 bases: TGTGCCAGCAGCTCTGTCAAGGCTAGCGGATGGGAGCAGTACTTC. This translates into CASSSVKASGWEQYF.

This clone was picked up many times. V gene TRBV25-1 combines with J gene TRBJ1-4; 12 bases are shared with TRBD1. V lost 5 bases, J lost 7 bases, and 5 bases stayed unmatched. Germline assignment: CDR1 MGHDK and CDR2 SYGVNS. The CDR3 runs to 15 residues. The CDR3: CASSQGTGGFEKLFF. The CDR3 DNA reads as TGTGCCAGCAGTCAAGGGACAGGGGGCTTTGAAAAACTGTTTTTT.

CDR3 DNA: TGTGCCAGCAGCCTCCGGGACCGGTATGACTCACCCCTCCACTTT. This gives the protein CASSLRDRYDSPLHF. This chain links TRBV7-2 with TRBJ1-6, with D perhaps TRBD1 (5 bases). The V gene lost 5 bases and the J gene lost 10 bases, with 18 bases spanning the gap. Germline V gene lookup returns CDR1 SGHTA and CDR2 FQGNSA. The CDR3 is 15 residues long.

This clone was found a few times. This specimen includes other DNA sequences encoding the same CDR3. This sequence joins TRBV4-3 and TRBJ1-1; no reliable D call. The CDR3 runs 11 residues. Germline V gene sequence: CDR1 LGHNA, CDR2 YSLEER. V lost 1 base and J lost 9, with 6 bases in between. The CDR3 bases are TGCGCCAGCAGCCAAGGAACCCAAGCTTTCTTT. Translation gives CASSQGTQAFF.

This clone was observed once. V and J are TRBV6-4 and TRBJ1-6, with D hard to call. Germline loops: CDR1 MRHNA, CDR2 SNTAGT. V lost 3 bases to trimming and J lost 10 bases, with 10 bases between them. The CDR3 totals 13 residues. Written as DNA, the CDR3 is TGTGCCAGCAGTGAGACGAGGGTCTCACCCCTCCACTTT. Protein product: CASSETRVSPLHF.